This T cell receptor (beta chain) was sequenced during a study of control samples from healthy donors and cancer patients. Profiled with immunoSEQ multiplex PCR; TCRdb holds only in-frame clones, not every one. In the table there are 2,000 to 2,500 clones, less than 98% of which are singletons. This CDR3 has 19 amino acids. Germline V gene data show CDR1 as SGHTA and CDR2 as FQGTGA. Trimming removed 5 bases from V and 6 bases from J; junction bases left unmatched: 20. The source is a man in his 70s with head and neck cancer. Input material: PBMCs. The chain links TRBV7-3 to TRBJ2-3, with TRBD2 matching 10 bases. This CDR3 is CASSPMSGGAARARDTQYF. The CDR3 DNA reads as TGTGCCAGCAGCCCAATGAGCGGGGGGGCCGCCCGCGCGCGGGATACGCAGTATTTT.